This TCR beta chain was retrieved from a study of control samples from healthy donors and cancer patients. The CDR3 loop spans 16 amino acids. From germline, CDR1 is MNHNS and CDR2 SASEGT. Trimming took 4 bases from V and 2 from J, leaving 17 bases between them. TCRdb's copy holds only in-frame clones and misses some; the assay was immunoSEQ multiplex PCR. This sample carries around 75,000 clones, approximately 92% of them seen once, and the ten largest clones take 5% to 6%. J is TRBJ1-2 and V is TRBV6-1; no clear D gene. The sequence was obtained from an older woman in good health. Sequencing used blood. CDR3 amino acids: CASSASRGVTNYGYTF. CDR3 in DNA: TGTGCCAGCAGTGCCTCGCGTGGGGTGACAAACTATGGCTACACCTTC.